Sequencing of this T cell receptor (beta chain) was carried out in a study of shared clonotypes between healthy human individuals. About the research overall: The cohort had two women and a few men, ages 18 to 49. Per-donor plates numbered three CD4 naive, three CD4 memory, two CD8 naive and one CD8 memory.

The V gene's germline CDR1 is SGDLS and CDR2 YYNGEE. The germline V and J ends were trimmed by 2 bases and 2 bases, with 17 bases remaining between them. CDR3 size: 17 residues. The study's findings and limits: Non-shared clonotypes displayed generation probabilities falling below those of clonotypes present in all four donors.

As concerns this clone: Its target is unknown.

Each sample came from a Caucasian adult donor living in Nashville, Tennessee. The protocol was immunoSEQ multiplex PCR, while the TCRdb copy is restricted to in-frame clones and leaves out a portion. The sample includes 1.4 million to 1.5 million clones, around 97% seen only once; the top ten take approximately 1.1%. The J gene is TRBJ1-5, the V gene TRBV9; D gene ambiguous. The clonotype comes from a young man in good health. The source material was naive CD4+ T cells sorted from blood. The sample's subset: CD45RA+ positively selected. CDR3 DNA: TGTGCCAGCAGCGTCTCAGCTCCTTATGTAGGCAATCAGCCCCAGCATTTT. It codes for CASSVSAPYVGNQPQHF.